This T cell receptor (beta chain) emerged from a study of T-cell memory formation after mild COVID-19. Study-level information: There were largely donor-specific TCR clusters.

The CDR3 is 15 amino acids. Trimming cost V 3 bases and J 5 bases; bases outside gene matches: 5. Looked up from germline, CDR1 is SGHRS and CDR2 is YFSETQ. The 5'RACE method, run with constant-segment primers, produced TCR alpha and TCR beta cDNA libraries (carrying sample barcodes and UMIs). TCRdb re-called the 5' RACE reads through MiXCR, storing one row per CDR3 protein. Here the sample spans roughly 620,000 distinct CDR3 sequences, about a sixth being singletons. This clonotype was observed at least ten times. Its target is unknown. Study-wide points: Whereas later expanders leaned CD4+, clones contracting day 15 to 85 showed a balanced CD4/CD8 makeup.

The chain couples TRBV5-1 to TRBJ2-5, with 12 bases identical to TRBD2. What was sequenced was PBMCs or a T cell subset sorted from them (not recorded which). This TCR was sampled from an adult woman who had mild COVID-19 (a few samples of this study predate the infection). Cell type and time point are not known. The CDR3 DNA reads TGCGCCAGCAGCTCGACTAGCGGGAGTTGGGAGACCCAGTACTTC. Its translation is CASSSTSGSWETQYF.